The 30 T cell receptor beta chains reported below all come from one sample, sequenced in a study of early T cells in non-severe SARS-CoV-2 infection. A single record per CDR3 protein comes from TCRdb applying MiXCR to the 5' RACE reads. This repertoire shows around 57,000 distinct CDR3 sequences, approximately 10% found once; its top ten account for around 1.8%. Sequenced: whole blood. These TCRs come from an adult who was a healthcare worker with PCR-confirmed SARS-CoV-2 infection or an uninfected control (not recorded which).

This chain uses TRBV5-6 with TRBJ2-3; TRBD2 matches 7 bases. Germline-derived CDR1 and CDR2 are SGHDT and YYEEEE. The J segment lost 0 bases and the V segment lost 4 bases, leaving 5 bases of the junction unmatched. CDR3 length: 15 amino acids. Written as DNA, the CDR3 is TGTGCCAGCAGCGGGGAGGGGTACAGCACAGATACGCAGTATTTT. Translated: CASSGEGYSTDTQYF.

This clonotype has a handful of counts. The chain is built from TRBV5-1 and TRBJ2-3, with 10 bases fitting TRBD2. J was trimmed by 5 bases and V by 8 bases; bases with no gene match: 8. CDR1 is SGHRS and CDR2 is YFSETQ in the germline V gene. The CDR3 contains 14 residues. CDR3 nucleotide sequence: TGCGCCAGTACCAGCGGGGGGGTAGGAGATACGCAGTATTTT. It yields the protein CASTSGGVGDTQYF.

The J gene is TRBJ1-1, the V gene TRBV29-1, with D unclear. The length of the CDR3 is 10 residues. Trimming removed 7 bases at V and 0 bases at J, with 3 bases between. CDR1 is SQVTM and CDR2 is ANQGSEA in the germline V gene. CDR3 in DNA: TGCAGCGGACTGAACACTGAAGCTTTCTTT. This codes for CSGLNTEAFF.

This clonotype showed up many times. The rearrangement joins TRBV20-1 to TRBJ2-1, with 11 bases identical to TRBD2. Losses at the gene ends were 7 bases for V and 2 bases for J; bases not matched to a gene: 4. Germline V gives CDR1 DFQATT, CDR2 SNEGSKA (reference sequence). The CDR3 runs to 14 residues. DNA of the CDR3: TGCAGTGGTAGCGGGGGGGGCACCTACAATGAGCAGTTCTTC. This sequence encodes CSGSGGGTYNEQFF.

The chain carries TRBV29-1 and TRBJ2-3; perhaps TRBD2 as D (5 bases). This CDR3 has 12 amino acids. Looked up from germline, CDR1 is SQVTM and CDR2 is ANQGSEA. Trimming shortened V by 7 bases and J by 3 bases, and 11 bases separated the two germline ends. The CDR3 protein is CSAGRETDTQYF. CDR3 coding DNA: TGCAGCGCAGGACGGGAAACAGATACGCAGTATTTT.

This clonotype showed up just a few times. V is TRBV5-1 and J is TRBJ2-5; 8 bases agree with TRBD2. This CDR3 has 14 residues. Germline values: CDR1 SGHRS, CDR2 YFSETQ. With 4 bases clipped from V and 6 bases from J, the junction kept 8 bases outside the gene matches. Here the CDR3 reads CASSPGRGGQTQYF. The DNA for the CDR3 is TGCGCCAGCAGCCCTGGACGGGGGGGGCAGACCCAGTACTTC.

To note about this clonotype: One junction end does not reproduce the germline sequence, and a read error may be involved. V gene TRBV30 combines with J gene TRBJ1-2; TRBD1 might be the D (6 bases). CDR1 and CDR2 from the germline V gene are GTSNPN and SVGIG (reference sequence). This CDR3 is built from 10 residues. CDR3 coding DNA: TGTGCCTGGGGACAGTATGGCTACGCCTTC. It yields the protein CAWGQYGYAF.

This chain uses TRBV4-3 with TRBJ2-3; perhaps D is TRBD1 or TRBD2 (5 bases each). From germline, CDR1 is LGHNA and CDR2 YSLEER. The CDR3 covers 17 residues. The V and J ends lost 1 base and 2 bases respectively, with 16 bases between them. CDR3 coding DNA: TGCGCCAGCAGCCAAGGATGGGGGTCGGGGTCCACAGATACGCAGTATTTT. Translation gives CASSQGWGSGSTDTQYF.

This clonotype was seen repeatedly, ten times or more. V usage is TRBV29-1 and J usage is TRBJ2-5; TRBD1 matches at 9 bases. The germline CDR1 and CDR2 sequences are SQVTM and ANQGSEA. Trimming cost V 4 bases and J 2 bases; bases outside gene matches: 14. CDR3 size: 17 residues. The CDR3 reads CSVAAPLLGQGQETQYF. The CDR3 region has the DNA TGCAGCGTTGCAGCTCCACTCCTTGGACAGGGGCAAGAGACCCAGTACTTC.

This clonotype was seen many times. The V and J genes are TRBV12-3 or TRBV12-4 and TRBJ1-4; 7 nucleotides line up with TRBD1. V lost 6 bases, J lost 8 bases, and 9 bases stayed unmatched. The CDR3 runs to 14 residues. The CDR3 reads CASRLRGVGEKLFF. In DNA, the CDR3 is TGTGCCAGCAGACTCAGGGGGGTCGGGGAAAAACTGTTTTTT.

This clonotype occurred a few times. This rearrangement joins TRBV7-6 to TRBJ2-7, with 8 nucleotides matching TRBD2. J lost 4 bases, V lost 1 base, and 3 bases had no gene match. The CDR3 is made up of 14 amino acids. Germline V lookup: CDR1 SGHVS, CDR2 FNYEAQ. The DNA for the CDR3 is TGTGCCAGCAGCTTAGTAAGCGGGGGATACGAGCAGTACTTC. Residues: CASSLVSGGYEQYF.

There are many counts of this clonotype. The rearrangement uses TRBV24-1 and TRBJ2-1; 12 bases match TRBD2. There are 18 residues in the CDR3. J gave up 4 bases and V 3 bases, and 9 bases lay outside the gene matches. Germline CDR1 KGHDR, CDR2 SFDVKD. This CDR3 reads CATSDPAPTSGGYNEQFF. Here the CDR3 DNA reads TGTGCCACCAGTGATCCTGCCCCGACTAGCGGGGGTTACAATGAGCAGTTCTTC.

In its sample, this clonotype was seen many times. The chain employs TRBV7-2 and TRBJ2-4, with unresolved D. Trimming shortened V by 4 bases and J by 7 bases, and 8 bases separated the two germline ends. Germline V CDR1 and CDR2: SGHTA, FQGNSA. The CDR3 contains 12 residues. The CDR3 protein is CASSSYINIQYF. CDR3 nucleotide sequence: TGTGCCAGCAGCTCCTATATCAACATTCAGTACTTC.

In this sample, this clonotype turned up many times. V is TRBV2 and J is TRBJ2-7; 9 bases line up with TRBD2. CDR1 and CDR2 (germline): SNHLY, FYNNEI. The CDR3 totals 14 residues. V shed 5 bases and J 1 base; nucleotides not matched to a gene: 3. DNA of the CDR3: TGTGCCAGCAGTACCCTAGCGGGGTCCTACGAGCAGTACTTC. It yields the protein CASSTLAGSYEQYF.

The chain carries TRBV11-2 and TRBJ1-1; unclear D gene. Germline loops: CDR1 SGHAT, CDR2 FQNNGV. The CDR3 length is 13 residues. The V end lost 1 base, the J end lost 2 bases, and 5 bases lay between the germline ends. CDR3 in DNA: TGTGCCAGCAGCTTAGTGGAAAACACTGAAGCTTTCTTT. Translation gives CASSLVENTEAFF.

Many counts were recorded for this clonotype. The chain uses TRBV4-1 and TRBJ2-1, with 9 bases identical to TRBD2. V shed 8 bases, J shed 10 bases, and the junction held 6 bases outside the gene matches. Germline CDR1 reads MGHRA; CDR2 reads YSYEKL. The CDR3 loop spans 12 amino acids. CDR3 sequence reads: CASSPSGIEQFF. The CDR3 bases are TGCGCCAGCTCCCCTAGCGGGATCGAGCAGTTCTTC.

This clonotype has a count of ten or more. CDR3: CASSAARDRVNGAYQETQYF. In nucleotides, the CDR3 is TGTGCCAGCAGCGCCGCACGGGACAGGGTTAATGGGGCCTACCAAGAGACCCAGTACTTC. The rearrangement links TRBV7-9 to TRBJ2-5; 9 bases fit TRBD1. The CDR3 totals 20 residues. From germline, CDR1 is SEHNR and CDR2 FQNEAQ (reference sequence). V gave up 5 bases and J gave up 0 bases; unmatched junction bases: 19.

At least ten counts were recorded for this clonotype. J is TRBJ1-2 and V is TRBV4-1; D remains unclear. Deletions cut 0 bases from V and 1 base from J, with 12 bases between. Germline values: CDR1 MGHRA, CDR2 YSYEKL. The CDR3 runs 16 residues. The CDR3 DNA sequence: TGCGCCAGCAGCCAAGAGTTGGCCAGGAGTAACTATGGCTACACCTTC. This translates into CASSQELARSNYGYTF.

The table lists this clonotype with a few counts. CDR3: CASSLDPSGGHNTDTQYF. The CDR3 DNA reads as TGCGCCAGCAGCTTGGATCCTAGCGGGGGGCACAACACAGATACGCAGTATTTT. The chain joins TRBV5-1 to TRBJ2-3, with 11 bases aligning to TRBD2. The CDR3 length is 18 residues. Trimming took 0 bases from V and 2 from J; bases not matched to a gene: 8. The germline gives CDR1 SGHRS, CDR2 YFSETQ.

This rearrangement joins TRBV11-2 to TRBJ1-5; unclear D gene. CDR1 and CDR2 from the germline V gene are SGHAT and FQNNGV. This CDR3 has 16 residues. Deletions cut 2 bases from V and 2 bases from J, with 13 bases between. The CDR3 region has the DNA TGTGCCAGCAGCTTACACCCCCCAGCAGGCAATCAGCCCCAGCATTTT. It codes for CASSLHPPAGNQPQHF. The full variable domain, with the rest looked up from reference TRBV11-2 and TRBJ1-5, is EAGVAQSPRYKIIEKRQSVAFWCNPISGHATLYWYQQILGQGPKLLIQFQNNGVVDDSQLPKDRFSAERLKGVDSTLKIQPAKLEDSAVYLCASSLHPPAGNQPQHFGDGTRLSIL.

The chain joins TRBV9 to TRBJ1-6; 10 bases match TRBD1. Germline trimming cut 0 bases from V and 4 bases from J; bases unmatched to any gene: 1. Per the germline V gene, CDR1 is SGDLS and CDR2 is YYNGEE. The CDR3 is 16 residues long. The CDR3 sequence is CASSVGTGGYNSPLHF. DNA for the CDR3: TGTGCCAGCAGCGTAGGGACAGGGGGTTATAATTCACCCCTCCACTTT.

This clonotype was found a few times. This sequence joins TRBV3-1 and TRBJ2-4; 12 positions match TRBD2. The V segment lost 4 bases and the J segment 3 bases; nucleotides outside the gene matches: 7. Germline assignment: CDR1 LGHDT and CDR2 YNNKEL (reference sequence). This CDR3 is 17 amino acids long. CDR3 protein: CASSPGTSGSGKNIQYF. Written as DNA, the CDR3 is TGTGCCAGCAGCCCCGGGACTAGCGGGTCGGGCAAAAACATTCAGTACTTC.

The V gene is TRBV20-1, the J gene TRBJ2-5; 7 bases map to TRBD1. Trimming at V came to 5 bases and at J to 4 bases, leaving 10 bases not matched to a gene. Germline-derived CDR1 and CDR2 are DFQATT and SNEGSKA (reference sequence). The CDR3 totals 14 residues. The CDR3 DNA sequence: TGCAGTGCTTTCCCGACCCCAGGGGGAGAGACCCAGTACTTC. Amino acids: CSAFPTPGGETQYF.

The chain is built from TRBV6-1 and TRBJ2-1; D call uncertain. CDR3 length equals 12 residues. V was pared by 4 bases and J by 9 bases, with 10 bases between. Germline V gene sequence: CDR1 MNHNS, CDR2 SASEGT. CDR3 DNA sequence: TGTGCCAGCAGTGCCGAAAGAGGTGAGCAGTTCTTC. This codes for CASSAERGEQFF.

This clonotype was picked up many times. The gene calls are TRBV18 and TRBJ1-3, with D maybe TRBD1 (5 bases). Germline values: CDR1 KGHSH, CDR2 LQKENI. V was pared by 6 bases and J by 4 bases, with 16 bases between. The CDR3 loop spans 15 amino acids. CDR3 DNA sequence: TGTGCCAGCTCCGCCGCGGGACTTTCAGGAAACACCATATATTTT. Protein: CASSAAGLSGNTIYF. Full variable domain (rest looked up from reference TRBV18 and TRBJ1-3): NAGVMQNPRHLVRRRGQEARLRCSPMKGHSHVYWYRQLPEEGLKFMVYLQKENIIDESGMPKERFSAEFPKEGPSILRIQQVVRGDSAAYFCASSAAGLSGNTIYFGEGSWLTVV.

This clonotype has a handful of counts. The V call is TRBV7-2, the J call TRBJ2-4; 12 nucleotides agree with TRBD2. The trim removed 1 base at V and 7 bases at J, leaving 2 bases unmatched. Germline V gene data show CDR1 as SGHTA and CDR2 as FQGNSA. The CDR3 runs to 15 residues. The DNA of the CDR3 is TGTGCCAGCAGCTTAGGACTAGCGGGGGTCAACATTCAGTACTTC. It encodes CASSLGLAGVNIQYF.

The chain is built from TRBV7-9 and TRBJ1-1; maybe TRBD1 (6 bases). Between the trimmed V and J ends, which lost 5 bases and 4 bases, there was a span of 11 bases. The CDR3 sequence is 13 residues long. The germline V gene has CDR1 SEHNR and CDR2 FQNEAQ (reference sequence). CDR3 in DNA: TGTGCCAGCAGCCGGGACATTCCCACTGAAGCTTTCTTT. This encodes CASSRDIPTEAFF.

This clonotype occurred many times. This chain uses TRBV10-3 with TRBJ1-1; D not resolved. The V and J ends lost 0 bases and 0 bases respectively, with 11 bases between them. This CDR3 spans 16 amino acids. Germline CDR1 ENHRY, CDR2 SYGVKD. CDR3 region: CAISESGSVMNTEAFF. In DNA, the CDR3 is TGTGCCATCAGTGAGTCAGGATCGGTCATGAACACTGAAGCTTTCTTT.

The gene calls are TRBV12-3 or TRBV12-4 and TRBJ1-2; D unresolved. The CDR3 runs 16 residues. The V end lost 4 bases, the J end lost 0 bases, and 15 bases lay between the germline ends. The DNA for the CDR3 is TGTGCCAGCAGTTCTTGGTCGGCAGCGGCTAACTATGGCTACACCTTC. Translated, it gives CASSSWSAAANYGYTF.

The sample holds many counts of this clonotype. V usage is TRBV19 and J usage is TRBJ2-7; TRBD1 might be the D (6 bases). CDR1 is LNHDA and CDR2 is SQIVND in the germline V gene (reference sequence). V was pared by 3 bases and J by 6 bases, with 18 bases between. The CDR3 is 15 amino acids. The CDR3 nucleotides read TGTGCCAGTAGTATTGGCCAGGGGACGGGGAGCGAGCAGTACTTC. Translation: CASSIGQGTGSEQYF.